The source of this TCR beta chain is a study of blood T cell repertoires in COVID-19. This CDR3 region has 14 residues. In germline, CDR1 is LNHDA, CDR2 SQIVND (reference sequence). V dropped 4 bases and J dropped 3; count of bases not matched to a gene: 5. TCRdb's copy holds only in-frame clones and misses some; the assay was immunoSEQ multiplex PCR. Among roughly 65,000 clones listed, approximately 85% were seen once. The gene calls are TRBV19 and TRBJ1-2; 7 positions agree with TRBD1. This TCR came from a woman aged 80 or older with active or convalescent COVID-19. Sequencing was carried out using peripheral blood. CDR3 in amino acids: CASSTLTGDYGYTF. Here the CDR3 DNA reads TGTGCCAGTAGTACCTTAACAGGGGACTATGGCTACACCTTC.